This T cell receptor (beta chain) was profiled in a study of PD-1 blockade in classical Hodgkin lymphoma. Germline CDR1 is SGHNT and CDR2 is YENEEA. V was shortened by 4 bases and J by 3 bases, with 10 bases between the two germline ends. CDR3 length equals 13 residues. After autologous stem cell transplantation all patients relapsed, and prior brentuximab vedotin exposure differed between cohorts. Turning to this clone: Antigen specificity is unknown.

Study-wide points: CD4+ TCR diversity climbed significantly by C4D1, unlike CD8+ TCR diversity.

Data came from immunoSEQ multiplex PCR; TCRdb stores just in-frame clones and leaves some out. In the table there are 10,000 to 14,000 clones, roughly 75% of which are singletons. This chain links TRBV11-3 with TRBJ2-7, with D unresolved. The sample was peripheral blood mononuclear cells (PBMCs), taken at baseline. The source of this sequence is a human donor with classical Hodgkin lymphoma. CDR3 DNA sequence: TGTGCCAGCAGCTCGGACGGAAGCTACGAGCAGTACTTC. Protein sequence: CASSSDGSYEQYF. The variable domain in full, completed from reference TRBV11-3 and TRBJ2-7, reads EAGVVQSPRYKIIEKKQPVAFWCNPISGHNTLYWYLQNLGQGPELLIRYENEEAVDDSQLPKDRFSAERLKGVDSTLKIQPAELGDSAVYLCASSSDGSYEQYFGPGTRLTVT.